The next 17 T cell receptor beta chains were all read from a single sample in a study of beta chain features in type 1 diabetes. Which antigens these TCRs recognize remains unknown. Expressed TCRB transcripts were sequenced because the entire RNA isolate underwent reverse transcription. Clones were sequenced by immunoSEQ multiplex PCR, and TCRdb holds only the in-frame ones, with some missing. The data contain hundreds of thousands of clones, about 14% of them singletons. Findings of the study overall: In every one of the four CD4+ subsets, TCRB CDR3s were moderately but significantly shorter in Type 1 diabetes patients.

Sequenced input: naive CD4+ T cells from blood. The source is a man younger than 35 with type 1 diabetes.

The V and J genes are TRBV9 and TRBJ2-2; D gene unclear. Per the germline V gene, CDR1 is SGDLS and CDR2 is YYNGEE. The ends were cut back, 0 bases at V and 8 bases at J, with 14 bases in the middle. The CDR3 spans 15 residues. The CDR3 sequence: CASSVVGASTGELFF. CDR3 nucleotide sequence: TGTGCCAGCAGCGTAGTCGGAGCCTCGACGGGGGAGCTGTTTTTT.

This sequence joins TRBV29-1 and TRBJ1-1; D possibly corresponds to TRBD1 (6 bases). V was shortened by 8 bases and J by 1 base, with 14 bases between the two germline ends. Looked up from germline, CDR1 is SQVTM and CDR2 is ANQGSEA. The CDR3 covers 13 residues. This CDR3 reads CSSGTHQNTEAFF. CDR3 nucleotides: TGCAGCTCCGGGACACACCAGAACACTGAAGCTTTCTTT.

The chain uses TRBV19 and TRBJ2-1, with 8 positions matching TRBD2. Germline CDR1 reads LNHDA; CDR2 reads SQIVND (reference sequence). J was trimmed by 0 bases and V by 3 bases; bases with no gene match: 4. The CDR3 spans 16 residues. The CDR3 protein is CASSIRLAGSYNEQFF. The CDR3 bases are TGTGCCAGTAGTATCCGGCTAGCGGGCTCCTACAATGAGCAGTTCTTC.

This clone was detected only a few times. This chain uses TRBV25-1 with TRBJ2-3, with no clear D. The CDR3 is 15 residues long. Deletions cut 2 bases from V and 6 bases from J, with 15 bases between. Looked up from germline, CDR1 is MGHDK and CDR2 is SYGVNS. CDR3 in DNA: TGTGCCAGCAGTGAACAAGGCTCCCGTTTGGATACGCAGTATTTT. Translated: CASSEQGSRLDTQYF. The full variable domain, in which reference TRBV25-1 and TRBJ2-3 provide the parts outside the CDR3, is EADIYQTPRYLVIGTGKKITLECSQTMGHDKMYWYQQDPGMELHLIHYSYGVNSTEKGDLSSESTVSRIRTEHFPLTLESARPSHTSQYLCASSEQGSRLDTQYFGPGTRLTVL.

The J gene is TRBJ2-1, the V gene TRBV29-1; D is ambiguous. This CDR3 contains 11 residues. Trimming cost V 4 bases and J 9 bases, with 10 bases left between them. From germline, CDR1 is SQVTM and CDR2 ANQGSEA. The CDR3 DNA follows: TGCAGCGTTGGGGTCCAAGGTGAGCAGTTCTTC. Its protein is CSVGVQGEQFF.

The chain employs TRBV18 and TRBJ1-1; weak D call: TRBD1 (5 bases). The ends were cut back, 6 bases at V and 4 bases at J, with 15 bases in the middle. Germline V gene data show CDR1 as KGHSH and CDR2 as LQKENI. This CDR3 spans 14 amino acids. This chain's CDR3 is CASSQTGGITEAFF. In DNA form, the CDR3 reads TGTGCCAGCTCTCAAACTGGGGGAATCACTGAAGCTTTCTTT. The full variable domain, completed using reference TRBV18 and TRBJ1-1, is NAGVMQNPRHLVRRRGQEARLRCSPMKGHSHVYWYRQLPEEGLKFMVYLQKENIIDESGMPKERFSAEFPKEGPSILRIQQVVRGDSAAYFCASSQTGGITEAFFGQGTRLTVV.

V and J are TRBV25-1 and TRBJ2-7; weak D call: TRBD2 (6 bases). Germline loops: CDR1 MGHDK, CDR2 SYGVNS. Trimming took off 5 bases at V and 1 base at J, with 12 bases between the two ends. The CDR3 extends over 14 amino acids. The CDR3, as DNA: TGTGCCAGCAGTTTCGGACGGGGGTCCTACGAGCAGTACTTC. It specifies CASSFGRGSYEQYF.

This clone was counted a few times. The V and J genes are TRBV7-2 and TRBJ2-3; 9 bases fit TRBD1. V was clipped by 5 bases and J by 5 bases; unmatched bases: 8. The CDR3 is 15 amino acids. Germline V gene data show CDR1 as SGHTA and CDR2 as FQGNSA. CDR3 loop: CASSTRTGAVDTQYF. Written as DNA, the CDR3 is TGTGCCAGCAGCACACGGACAGGGGCAGTAGATACGCAGTATTTT.

The V call is TRBV4-2, the J call TRBJ1-5; 9 bases map to TRBD1. Germline lookup yields CDR1 LGHNA and CDR2 YNFKEQ. The CDR3 is 14 residues long. With 2 bases clipped from V and 5 bases from J, the junction kept 1 base outside the gene matches. CDR3 loop: CASSQRQGDQPQHF. In nucleotides, the CDR3 is TGTGCCAGCAGCCAAAGACAGGGGGATCAGCCCCAGCATTTT.

The chain recombines TRBV12-5 with TRBJ1-1; D unresolved. Germline V lookup: CDR1 LGHNT, CDR2 FRNRAP. This CDR3 comprises 16 residues. Trimming removed 0 bases at V and 5 bases at J, with 16 bases between. CDR3: CASGLVRNPVGTEAFF. The DNA of the CDR3 is TGTGCTAGTGGTTTGGTACGGAACCCAGTGGGGACTGAAGCTTTCTTT.

This clone was picked up a small number of times. The V and J genes are TRBV20-1 and TRBJ2-7; D remains unclear. The CDR3 is 11 amino acids. Germline CDR1 is DFQATT and CDR2 is SNEGSKA (reference sequence). The CDR3 coding sequence is TGCAGCCTAACTGGAACCTACGAGCAGTACTTC. It translates to CSLTGTYEQYF.

V is TRBV5-1 and J is TRBJ2-3; no clear D. The V gene lost 6 bases and the J gene lost 0 bases, with 8 bases spanning the gap. Germline lookup yields CDR1 SGHRS and CDR2 YFSETQ. The CDR3 is 13 residues long. The CDR3 sequence: CASTGPSTDTQYF. In DNA form, the CDR3 reads TGCGCCAGCACCGGGCCGAGCACAGATACGCAGTATTTT. Based on the CDR3 plus reference TRBV5-1 and TRBJ2-3, the full variable domain is KAGVTQTPRYLIKTRGQQVTLSCSPISGHRSVSWYQQTPGQGLQFLFEYFSETQRNKGNFPGRFSGRQFSNSRSEMNVSTLELGDSALYLCASTGPSTDTQYFGPGTRLTVL.

This clone showed up just a few times. Mismatch with germline at one junction end may stem from a read error. This chain links TRBV15 with TRBJ1-4, with a possible D match to TRBD1 (5 bases). Germline loops: CDR1 LNHNV, CDR2 YYDKDF (reference sequence). The length of the CDR3 is 14 residues. CDR3 in amino acids: CATSRESGRGGPLF. The CDR3 nucleotides read TGTGCCACCAGCAGAGAGTCGGGACGGGGAGGTCCGCTTTTT. The full variable domain, its missing parts supplied by reference TRBV15 and TRBJ1-4, is DAMVIQNPRYQVTQFGKPVTLSCSQTLNHNVMYWYQQKSSQAPKLLFHYYDKDFNNEADTPDNFQSRRPNTSFCFLDIRSPGLGDTAMYLCATSRESGRGGPLFGSGTQLSVL.

V and J are TRBV25-1 and TRBJ2-7; 8 nucleotides line up with TRBD1. Germline-derived CDR1 and CDR2 are MGHDK and SYGVNS. V was pared by 5 bases and J by 2 bases, with 5 bases of the junction left unmatched. CDR3 size: 14 residues. In DNA form, the CDR3 reads TGTGCCAGCAGTCCCGGGACAGGAGCCTACGAGCAGTACTTC. This codes for CASSPGTGAYEQYF.

This chain links TRBV7-2 with TRBJ2-3; D remains ambiguous. Trimming removed 8 bases at V and 4 bases at J, with 19 bases between. The CDR3 extends over 15 amino acids. The germline gives CDR1 SGHTA, CDR2 FQGNSA. CDR3 protein: CASRYEPAQPDTQYF. The DNA of the CDR3 is TGTGCCAGCCGTTATGAGCCAGCGCAGCCAGATACGCAGTATTTT.

This clone was seen a handful of times. The gene calls are TRBV5-1 and TRBJ1-2, with no clear D. The V gene's germline CDR1 is SGHRS and CDR2 YFSETQ. CDR3 length: 13 amino acids. The V end lost 3 bases, the J end lost 7 bases, and 13 bases lay between the germline ends. CDR3 loop: CASSSQGHLGYTF. CDR3 sequence (DNA): TGCGCCAGCAGCTCACAAGGCCATCTTGGCTACACCTTC. Looking up the rest from reference TRBV5-1 and TRBJ1-2 gives the full variable domain: KAGVTQTPRYLIKTRGQQVTLSCSPISGHRSVSWYQQTPGQGLQFLFEYFSETQRNKGNFPGRFSGRQFSNSRSEMNVSTLELGDSALYLCASSSQGHLGYTFGSGTRLTVV.

This clone appeared a single time. J is TRBJ2-7 and V is TRBV7-9; 11 bases match TRBD1. Germline trimming cut 5 bases from V and 6 bases from J; bases unmatched to any gene: 6. Germline values: CDR1 SEHNR, CDR2 FQNEAQ (reference sequence). The CDR3 runs to 14 residues. CDR3 sequence reads: CASSRPGTGGEQYF. CDR3 coding DNA: TGTGCCAGCAGCCGTCCCGGGACAGGGGGCGAGCAGTACTTC.